This entry lists 7 T cell receptor beta chains sequenced from one sample in a study of breast tumors, draining lymph nodes, adjacent tissues. TCRdb independently ran MiXCR on the multiplex PCR reads; one entry per CDR3 protein. The sample includes about 47,000 distinct CDR3 sequences, roughly 23% of them seen just once. The sequenced material came from breast tumor tissue. The receptors derive from a female donor with breast cancer. Some clones in this sample may be carry-over from other donors' samples.

This clonotype occurred many times. The chain links TRBV6-5 to TRBJ1-3; D perhaps matches TRBD1 (6 bases). Per the germline V gene, CDR1 is MNHEY and CDR2 is SVGAGI. Deletions cut 6 bases from V and 0 bases from J, with 12 bases between. The CDR3 spans 15 residues. This CDR3 reads CASRQDSTSGNTIYF. CDR3 sequence (DNA): TGTGCCAGCAGGCAGGACAGTACCTCTGGAAACACCATATATTTT.

This clonotype was seen ten or more times. The genes are TRBV19 and TRBJ1-2, with TRBD1 matching over 9 bases. Germline values: CDR1 LNHDA, CDR2 SQIVND (reference sequence). J was trimmed by 2 bases and V by 0 bases; bases with no gene match: 4. This CDR3 is built from 16 residues. The CDR3 nucleotides are TGTGCCAGTAGTATAGATCTTGGACAGGGGAACTATGGCTACACCTTC. It encodes CASSIDLGQGNYGYTF.

This clonotype was seen at least ten times. This chain uses TRBV3-1 with TRBJ2-3, with no clear D. There are 11 residues in the CDR3. The V end lost 7 bases, the J end lost 6 bases, and 8 bases lay between the germline ends. The V gene's germline CDR1 is LGHDT and CDR2 YNNKEL (reference sequence). The CDR3 protein is CASTVSDTQYF. The CDR3, as DNA: TGTGCCAGCACGGTGTCGGATACGCAGTATTTT.

This clonotype was found many times. The chain has TRBV7-9 and TRBJ2-2, with D hard to call. V dropped 3 bases and J dropped 3 bases, with 5 bases sitting between them. The CDR3 is 13 residues long. Germline lookup yields CDR1 SEHNR and CDR2 FQNEAQ (reference sequence). This CDR3 is CASSFSHTGELFF. The CDR3 DNA follows: TGTGCCAGCAGCTTCTCACACACCGGGGAGCTGTTTTTT.

The chain has TRBV29-1 and TRBJ1-1; D uncertain. Germline values: CDR1 SQVTM, CDR2 ANQGSEA. The ends were cut back, 4 bases at V and 1 base at J, with 13 bases in the middle. This CDR3 contains 14 residues. CDR3 protein: CSVVKENRNTEAFF. The DNA for the CDR3 is TGCAGCGTTGTAAAGGAGAATAGGAACACTGAAGCTTTCTTT.

This clonotype was detected many times. The chain carries TRBV9 and TRBJ1-4; D gene ambiguous. Between the trimmed V and J ends, which lost 2 bases and 6 bases, there was a span of 11 bases. The CDR3 sequence is 14 residues long. The germline gives CDR1 SGDLS, CDR2 YYNGEE. The CDR3 DNA reads TGTGCCAGCAGCGTGGGAGGCGGGGATGAAAAACTGTTTTTT. It specifies CASSVGGGDEKLFF.

This clonotype has a handful of counts. This chain joins TRBV2 and TRBJ2-1, with D perhaps assigned TRBD1 or TRBD2 (6 bases each). Per germline, CDR1 SNHLY and CDR2 FYNNEI. The CDR3 extends over 16 amino acids. With 4 bases removed from V and 7 bases from J, the gap between germline ends came to 20 bases. CDR3 in DNA: TGTGCCAGCAGTGCCCCCGGGGGCGGAGGTCCAAATGAGCAGTTCTTC. Translated: CASSAPGGGGPNEQFF.